The rows below give T cell receptor beta chains drawn from one sample of a study of identical twins. TCRdb re-derived calls from the 5' RACE reads in MiXCR, one entry per CDR3 protein. Among approximately 500,000 distinct CDR3 sequences listed, 20% to 25% were seen once. These data also featured in a second study, about T cells expressing NK-cell markers.

The sample comprised CD4+ T cells sorted from blood. The source is a young woman in good health. Both conserved end residues are part of each CDR3. The order of the fields is D gene, J gene, clone size, V gene, CDR3 DNA, CDR3 protein. A D gene is named only where the DNA matches it firmly. A row's size may be missing; if present it is once, few, many or a size class.

D gene: TRBD1
J gene: TRBJ1-2
clone size: few
V gene: TRBV10-3
CDR3 DNA: TGTGCCATCAGTGAGTCGAGCAGGGGGAGCGGCTATGGCTACACCTTC
CDR3 protein: CAISESSRGSGYGYTF

D gene: .
J gene: TRBJ2-5
clone size: few
V gene: TRBV7-2
CDR3 DNA: TGTGCCAGCAGCTCTTGGGCGTCTTCGACCCAGTACTTC
CDR3 protein: CASSSWASSTQYF

D gene: TRBD2
J gene: TRBJ2-7
clone size: few
V gene: TRBV12-3/TRBV12-4
CDR3 DNA: TGTGCCAGCAGTCCATCCACTAGCGGGAGATTGGAGCAGTACTTC
CDR3 protein: CASSPSTSGRLEQYF

D gene: .
J gene: TRBJ2-3
clone size: .
V gene: TRBV20-1
CDR3 DNA: TGCAGTGCTAGAGGGACTACGAACACAGATACGCAGTATTTT
CDR3 protein: CSARGTTNTDTQYF

D gene: TRBD2
J gene: TRBJ2-1
clone size: few
V gene: TRBV7-2
CDR3 DNA: TGTGCCAGCAGCTTAAGGAGAGCGGGAGGGATATGGGTCTTC
CDR3 protein: CASSLRRAGGIWVF

D gene: .
J gene: TRBJ2-5
clone size: .
V gene: TRBV6-5
CDR3 DNA: TGTGCCAGCACCTCAGAGACCCAGTACTTC
CDR3 protein: CASTSETQYF

D gene: .
J gene: TRBJ1-3
clone size: .
V gene: TRBV6-5
CDR3 DNA: TGTGCCAGCAGTTGGAAGGGAACGGGAAACACCATATATTTT
CDR3 protein: CASSWKGTGNTIYF

D gene: TRBD2
J gene: TRBJ2-7
clone size: .
V gene: TRBV20-1
CDR3 DNA: TGCAGTGCAGTTCCCGGGACTAGGGGTCGTCAGCAGTACTTC
CDR3 protein: CSAVPGTRGRQQYF

D gene: TRBD1
J gene: TRBJ1-2
clone size: .
V gene: TRBV5-1
CDR3 DNA: TGCGCCAGCAGCTGGGGGGACAGGGACTACTCCTATGGCTACACCTTC
CDR3 protein: CASSWGDRDYSYGYTF

D gene: TRBD2
J gene: TRBJ2-2
clone size: .
V gene: TRBV7-9
CDR3 DNA: TGTGCCAGCAGCGCGGGGGAATGGACCGGGGAGCTGTTTTTT
CDR3 protein: CASSAGEWTGELFF

D gene: TRBD2
J gene: TRBJ2-1
clone size: many
V gene: TRBV20-1
CDR3 DNA: TGCAGTGCTAAGAGACTAGCGAACAATGAGCAGTTCTTC
CDR3 protein: CSAKRLANNEQFF

D gene: TRBD2
J gene: TRBJ2-3
clone size: .
V gene: TRBV4-3
CDR3 DNA: TGCGCCAGCAGCCCACGAGCTAGCGGGCCAGATACGCAGTATTTT
CDR3 protein: CASSPRASGPDTQYF

D gene: .
J gene: TRBJ2-3
clone size: .
V gene: TRBV7-9
CDR3 DNA: TGTGCCAGCAGCCCGGACTGGCTCGAGGGTACGCAGTATTTT
CDR3 protein: CASSPDWLEGTQYF

D gene: .
J gene: TRBJ1-6
clone size: few
V gene: TRBV12-3/TRBV12-4
CDR3 DNA: TGTGCCAGCAGTCCCCCGAGACTTAGGAATTCACCCCTCCACTTT
CDR3 protein: CASSPPRLRNSPLHF

D gene: .
J gene: TRBJ1-1
clone size: .
V gene: TRBV20-1
CDR3 DNA: TGCAGTGCTCGCCGCCACAGGTTGCCTGAAGCTTTCTTT
CDR3 protein: CSARRHRLPEAFF

D gene: TRBD2
J gene: TRBJ2-3
clone size: few
V gene: TRBV12-3/TRBV12-4
CDR3 DNA: TGTGCCAGCACCCCTAGCGGGAGCTCTCCGGATACGCAGTATTTT
CDR3 protein: CASTPSGSSPDTQYF

D gene: .
J gene: TRBJ2-5
clone size: .
V gene: TRBV19
CDR3 DNA: TGTGCCAGTAGTATCGGGGTCCGCCAAGAGACCCAGTACTTC
CDR3 protein: CASSIGVRQETQYF

D gene: TRBD1
J gene: TRBJ2-7
clone size: .
V gene: TRBV20-1
CDR3 DNA: TGCAGTGCTGCCGGGACAGGGGGCGCGCTTTACGAGCAGTACTTC
CDR3 protein: CSAAGTGGALYEQYF

D gene: .
J gene: TRBJ2-7
clone size: .
V gene: TRBV7-2
CDR3 DNA: TGTGCCAGCAGTCGGACTCTCCTTTACGAGCAGTACTTC
CDR3 protein: CASSRTLLYEQYF

D gene: .
J gene: TRBJ2-5
clone size: .
V gene: TRBV10-3
CDR3 DNA: TGTGCCATCAGTGAGGGGGGCCTGGCGAGAGAGACCCAGTACTTC
CDR3 protein: CAISEGGLARETQYF

D gene: .
J gene: TRBJ1-2
clone size: few
V gene: TRBV7-9
CDR3 DNA: TGTGCCAGCAGTTCAAGCAGACAGAACTATGGCTACACCTTC
CDR3 protein: CASSSSRQNYGYTF

D gene: TRBD2
J gene: TRBJ2-6
clone size: .
V gene: TRBV10-2
CDR3 DNA: TGCGCCAGCAGTGGGGGGGGGAACGGGGCCAACGTCCTGACTTTC
CDR3 protein: CASSGGGNGANVLTF

D gene: TRBD2
J gene: TRBJ2-1
clone size: .
V gene: TRBV7-9
CDR3 DNA: TGTGCCAGCAGCTTAGAGGGACTAGCGGGGCTCTTC
CDR3 protein: CASSLEGLAGLF

D gene: TRBD1
J gene: TRBJ2-2
clone size: few
V gene: TRBV12-3/TRBV12-4
CDR3 DNA: TGTGCCAGCGGCGACAGGGGATGGACCGGGGAGCTGTTTTTT
CDR3 protein: CASGDRGWTGELFF

D gene: TRBD1
J gene: TRBJ2-5
clone size: few
V gene: TRBV10-3
CDR3 DNA: TGTGCCATCAGGGGGACAGGGGTTTCCCAAGAGACCCAGTACTTC
CDR3 protein: CAIRGTGVSQETQYF

D gene: TRBD2
J gene: TRBJ2-2
clone size: few
V gene: TRBV11-2
CDR3 DNA: TGTGCCAGCAGCTTATCCCTCATAGCGGGAGGAGCCGGGGAGCTGTTTTTT
CDR3 protein: CASSLSLIAGGAGELFF

D gene: TRBD1
J gene: TRBJ2-1
clone size: .
V gene: TRBV5-1
CDR3 DNA: TGCGCCAGTACCAATACAGGGGGCGATGAGCAGTTCTTC
CDR3 protein: CASTNTGGDEQFF

D gene: TRBD2
J gene: TRBJ2-6
clone size: .
V gene: TRBV2
CDR3 DNA: TGTGCCAGCAGGGAGCCCCCTAGCGGGGCTCACTCTGGGGCCAACGTCCTGACTTTC
CDR3 protein: CASREPPSGAHSGANVLTF

D gene: .
J gene: TRBJ1-4
clone size: .
V gene: TRBV11-2
CDR3 DNA: TGTGCCAGCAGCTCCCTGCGGTTGAAGAAAGAAAAACTGTTTTTT
CDR3 protein: CASSSLRLKKEKLFF

D gene: .
J gene: TRBJ1-2
clone size: few
V gene: TRBV20-1
CDR3 DNA: TGCAGTGCCGCCCCGAATGTGGGAGGGGAAGGCTACACCTTC
CDR3 protein: CSAAPNVGGEGYTF

D gene: .
J gene: TRBJ2-1
clone size: .
V gene: TRBV20-1
CDR3 DNA: TGCAGTGCTAGAGACAGCGACCGCTCCTACAATGAGCAGTTCTTC
CDR3 protein: CSARDSDRSYNEQFF

D gene: TRBD2
J gene: TRBJ2-3
clone size: .
V gene: TRBV20-1
CDR3 DNA: TGCAGTGCTAGCGGCCCTGGACTAGCGGGAGAATTACCCGATACGCAGTATTTT
CDR3 protein: CSASGPGLAGELPDTQYF

D gene: .
J gene: TRBJ2-5
clone size: few
V gene: TRBV29-1
CDR3 DNA: TGCAGCGTTGCTGGGAATCAAGAGACCCAGTACTTC
CDR3 protein: CSVAGNQETQYF

D gene: .
J gene: TRBJ2-5
clone size: few
V gene: TRBV18
CDR3 DNA: TGTGCCAGCTCACCACCAGGACAGTACCAAGAGACCCAGTACTTC
CDR3 protein: CASSPPGQYQETQYF

D gene: .
J gene: TRBJ1-1
clone size: few
V gene: TRBV12-5
CDR3 DNA: TGTGCTAGTGGTTTGGTACAGGCCCCACGGTCTGAAGCTTTCTTT
CDR3 protein: CASGLVQAPRSEAFF

D gene: .
J gene: TRBJ1-2
clone size: few
V gene: TRBV12-3/TRBV12-4
CDR3 DNA: TGTGCCAGCTTTTTACAGGGAATGGGCGGCTACACCTTC
CDR3 protein: CASFLQGMGGYTF

D gene: .
J gene: TRBJ2-7
clone size: few
V gene: TRBV5-1
CDR3 DNA: TGCGCCAGCAGCTTGGGCGGATTCTGGTACGAGCAGTACTTC
CDR3 protein: CASSLGGFWYEQYF

D gene: .
J gene: TRBJ2-7
clone size: .
V gene: TRBV7-9
CDR3 DNA: TGTGCCAGCAGCTTAGACGGACACCGGTCCTACGAGCAGTACTTC
CDR3 protein: CASSLDGHRSYEQYF

D gene: TRBD1
J gene: TRBJ2-2
clone size: few
V gene: TRBV6-2/TRBV6-3
CDR3 DNA: TGTGCCAGCAGTTACCCCTCCGGACAGGGGGCCTGGGGGGAGCTGTTTTTT
CDR3 protein: CASSYPSGQGAWGELFF

D gene: TRBD2
J gene: TRBJ2-2
clone size: .
V gene: TRBV6-5
CDR3 DNA: TGTGCCAGCAGTTACTCCCTAGCGGGAACCGGGGAGCTGTTTTTT
CDR3 protein: CASSYSLAGTGELFF

D gene: .
J gene: TRBJ1-1
clone size: few
V gene: TRBV12-3/TRBV12-4
CDR3 DNA: TGTGCCAGCAGCCGACGGGGGGAGATTACTGAAGCTTTCTTT
CDR3 protein: CASSRRGEITEAFF

D gene: TRBD2
J gene: TRBJ2-3
clone size: .
V gene: TRBV5-1
CDR3 DNA: TGCGCCAGCAGGTCTCTAGCGGCGTCCACAGATACGCAGTATTTT
CDR3 protein: CASRSLAASTDTQYF

D gene: .
J gene: TRBJ2-5
clone size: few
V gene: TRBV5-5
CDR3 DNA: TGTGCCAGCAGCTTGGGGCCGTTGGAGGAGACCCAGTACTTC
CDR3 protein: CASSLGPLEETQYF

D gene: .
J gene: TRBJ2-3
clone size: few
V gene: TRBV5-1
CDR3 DNA: TGCGCCAGCAGCCCGTTGGCGTCGGGGACGGTGGATACGCAGTATTTT
CDR3 protein: CASSPLASGTVDTQYF

D gene: .
J gene: TRBJ2-1
clone size: few
V gene: TRBV9
CDR3 DNA: TGTGCCAGCAGCGGGATAACAGGCTCCTACAATGAGCAGTTCTTC
CDR3 protein: CASSGITGSYNEQFF

D gene: .
J gene: TRBJ1-2
clone size: few
V gene: TRBV20-1
CDR3 DNA: TGCAGTGCTTTCCGAGCAGGCGGCTATGGCTACACCTTC
CDR3 protein: CSAFRAGGYGYTF

D gene: .
J gene: TRBJ1-1
clone size: few
V gene: TRBV5-1
CDR3 DNA: TGCGCCAGCAGCTGGGGGTTGGGCACTGAAGCTTTCTTT
CDR3 protein: CASSWGLGTEAFF

D gene: .
J gene: TRBJ2-7
clone size: .
V gene: TRBV6-5
CDR3 DNA: TGTGCCAGCAGGTATATGGGGCGCGAGCAGTACTTC
CDR3 protein: CASRYMGREQYF

D gene: .
J gene: TRBJ1-2
clone size: many
V gene: TRBV20-1
CDR3 DNA: TGCAGTGCTAGCAACTATGGCTACACCTTC
CDR3 protein: CSASNYGYTF

D gene: .
J gene: TRBJ2-1
clone size: .
V gene: TRBV20-1
CDR3 DNA: TGCAGTGCTAGTGTTTTCCAGGGGAGGAATGAGCAGTTCTTC
CDR3 protein: CSASVFQGRNEQFF

D gene: .
J gene: TRBJ2-3
clone size: few
V gene: TRBV2
CDR3 DNA: TGTGCCACTCGGGGAGCTAGCACAGATACGCAGTATTTT
CDR3 protein: CATRGASTDTQYF

D gene: .
J gene: TRBJ2-5
clone size: few
V gene: TRBV5-1
CDR3 DNA: TGCGCCAGCAATCAGGGAAACTACCAAGAGACCCAGTACTTC
CDR3 protein: CASNQGNYQETQYF

D gene: .
J gene: TRBJ2-1
clone size: few
V gene: TRBV6-2/TRBV6-3
CDR3 DNA: TGTGCCTGTGGGAAACCACCTATCTTC
CDR3 protein: CACGKPPIF

D gene: .
J gene: TRBJ2-2
clone size: few
V gene: TRBV5-6
CDR3 DNA: TGTGCCAGCAGCTTACTTCAGGGCCGAACCGGGGAGCTGTTTTTT
CDR3 protein: CASSLLQGRTGELFF

D gene: TRBD2
J gene: TRBJ2-5
clone size: .
V gene: TRBV6-2/TRBV6-3
CDR3 DNA: TGTGCCAGCAGTTACTTCGTTTCCGGGACTAGCGGGATGATATGTACCCAAGAGACCCAGTACTTC
CDR3 protein: CASSYFVSGTSGMICTQETQYF

D gene: TRBD1
J gene: TRBJ2-1
clone size: few
V gene: TRBV14
CDR3 DNA: TGTGCCAGCAGCCAACTGACAGGGAGCTCCTACAATGAGCAGTTCTTC
CDR3 protein: CASSQLTGSSYNEQFF

D gene: .
J gene: TRBJ1-1
clone size: few
V gene: TRBV5-1
CDR3 DNA: TGCGCCAGCAGTTTTGACAGACGGTATAAGATGAACACTGAAGCTTTCTTT
CDR3 protein: CASSFDRRYKMNTEAFF